This T cell receptor (beta chain) originates from a study of blood T cell repertoires in COVID-19 (dated by TCRdb to 2018 to 2021). Study-wide context: Collaborator samples came from the United States, Italy and Spain and covered acute and convalescent phases of COVID-19. Samples came from the ongoing ImmuneRACE study (first 160 participants) plus 1,254 subjects from 6 global collaborators. A de-identified subject ID, COVID-19 status, age in years and sex were almost always included in the sample metadata. Where available, HLA class I and class II types were taken from metadata supplied by the sample provider and were not determined by assay-based typing. The material from the prospective study consisted of cDNA or gDNA derived from T cells, B-cell-depleted T cells, or PBMCs. The repertoires were released in a freely available public database meant as a resource for research on the immune response to SARS-CoV-2. Deeply sampled blood TCRbeta repertoires from subjects exposed to, actively infected with, or recovered from COVID-19 were included in the dataset.

TCRbeta CDR3 regions were amplified from genomic DNA using the immunoSEQ Assay, a bias-controlled multiplex PCR. The source study handled its data this way. Nucleated cell counts per sample were estimated from amplification of reference gene primers within the assay. To quantify the absolute abundance of each unique TCRbeta CDR3 rearrangement, sequence reads were collapsed and filtered. For each sample, productive Simpson clonality was calculated as the square root of Simpson's diversity index across productive rearrangements. In TCRdb, the immuneACCESS table is reduced to in-frame sequences with V and J assigned. These tables do not hold every clone; where another copy was compared, an unresolved V gene accounts for under half, and the others remain unexplained. D and trimming come from the DNA, and the V and J calls and clone size come from that table. In this sample the table shows about 240,000 clones, approximately 78% of which occur a single time. 9.5% to 15% of the sample is taken by the ten largest.

Each collaborating institution followed its own protocols to collect whole blood in K2EDTA tubes. Collaborator samples were shipped for TCRbeta analysis as frozen whole blood, isolated PBMCs, or DNA extracted from either sample type. As for this clone: The antigen it recognizes is unknown. No much larger clonotype is one base removed from it; base qualities were not supplied.

The germline ends are 11 bases apart after V is trimmed by 4 bases and J by 4 bases. Including cysteine and phenylalanine, the CDR3 has 14 amino acids. The CDR3 DNA has 42 bases and is translated from base 1. According to the germline V gene, CDR1 reads SGHRS and CDR2 reads YFSETQ. The paper's findings and limits, for the study overall: The amount of clinical and demographic metadata varied by source and participant and was provided uncurated.

The receptor was derived from a woman aged 55 to 70 with active or convalescent COVID-19. The sample taken for sequencing was peripheral blood. This chain is built from TRBV5-1 and TRBJ2-2, with an unclear D gene assignment. The CDR3 is CASSQLTGTGELFF. At the DNA level, the sequence is TGCGCCAGCAGCCAGTTGACTGGCACCGGGGAGCTGTTTTTT.